The 32 T cell receptor beta chains in this list originate from one sample, sequenced in a study of blood T cell repertoires in COVID-19 (dated by TCRdb to the early 2020s). Receptor libraries were prepared by the immunoSEQ multiplex PCR assay. TCRdb carries this immuneACCESS record with in-frame sequences only. Its versions omit some clonotypes, under half of them owing to an unresolved V gene in the studies checked, with the rest unexplained. For this sample the table gives approximately 100,000 clones, of which roughly 92% were detected only once. 5% to 6% of the sample comes from the top ten. Sequencing was carried out using peripheral blood. The receptors originated from a man in his fifties with active COVID-19.

Here the CDR3 DNA reads TGTGCCAGCTTCGGACAGGGGCTTACCTACGAGCAGTACTTC. Encoded protein: CASFGQGLTYEQYF. The chain links TRBV28 to TRBJ2-7; TRBD1 matches at 9 bases. Losses at the gene ends were 8 bases for V and 2 bases for J; bases not matched to a gene: 7. The CDR3 has 14 residues. Germline V gene data show CDR1 as MDHEN and CDR2 as SYDVKM.

The J gene is TRBJ1-5, the V gene TRBV25-1; the D gene is possibly TRBD1 (6 bases). Deletions cut 10 bases from V and 6 bases from J, with 19 bases between. CDR3 length: 14 amino acids. Germline V CDR1 and CDR2: MGHDK, SYGVNS. DNA of the CDR3: TGTGCCACCCAGGGGTTTGGGCTCGGTCAGCCCCAGCATTTT. This encodes CATQGFGLGQPQHF.

The V call is TRBV19, the J call TRBJ2-1; D is uncertain. Germline CDR1 and CDR2: LNHDA and SQIVND (reference sequence). This CDR3 has 12 amino acids. The ends were cut back, 3 bases at V and 10 bases at J, with 10 bases in the middle. DNA for the CDR3: TGTGCCAGTAGTATGATGAGGAACGAGCAGTTCTTC. Translated: CASSMMRNEQFF.

V usage is TRBV6-1 and J usage is TRBJ1-5, with D hard to call. This CDR3 is built from 16 residues. Germline loops: CDR1 MNHNS, CDR2 SASEGT. The V end was cut by 2 bases, the J end by 5 bases, with 16 bases between. The CDR3 loop is CASSEMAGRVHQPQHF. The DNA of the CDR3 is TGTGCCAGCAGTGAAATGGCAGGTCGTGTACATCAGCCCCAGCATTTT.

This chain links TRBV11-2 with TRBJ1-2; D is possibly TRBD1 (5 bases). This CDR3 spans 15 amino acids. The V and J ends lost 1 base and 2 bases respectively, with 11 bases between them. The germline CDR1 and CDR2 sequences are SGHAT and FQNNGV. CDR3 coding DNA: TGTGCCAGCAGCTTAGGCGCGGGACGGAACTATGGCTACACCTTC. It encodes CASSLGAGRNYGYTF.

The chain combines TRBV2 with TRBJ2-7; D may be TRBD1 (6 bases). This CDR3 has 14 amino acids. Germline-derived CDR1 and CDR2 are SNHLY and FYNNEI. Trimming left V 8 bases short and J 2 bases short, with 16 bases between. CDR3 residues: CASGTQGIAYEQYF. CDR3 DNA sequence: TGTGCCAGCGGTACACAGGGAATCGCCTACGAGCAGTACTTC.

V gene TRBV18 combines with J gene TRBJ2-7; TRBD1 matches 7 bases. Germline trimming cut 5 bases from V and 4 bases from J; bases unmatched to any gene: 2. This CDR3 spans 12 amino acids. Germline V CDR1 and CDR2: KGHSH, LQKENI. In DNA form, the CDR3 reads TGTGCCAGCTCAGAACAGGGGTACGAGCAGTACTTC. Translating gives CASSEQGYEQYF.

This clone was counted a single time. The rearrangement joins TRBV29-1 to TRBJ2-2, with 7 bases lining up with TRBD1. Germline V gene sequence: CDR1 SQVTM, CDR2 ANQGSEA. J was trimmed by 3 bases and V by 7 bases; bases with no gene match: 8. This CDR3 comprises 14 residues. CDR3 sequence reads: CSARQGPYTGELFF. DNA of the CDR3: TGCAGCGCAAGACAGGGTCCGTACACCGGGGAGCTGTTTTTT.

The chain couples TRBV7-2 to TRBJ1-1; the D gene is possibly TRBD1 (6 bases). The V gene lost 5 bases and the J gene lost 1 base, with 14 bases spanning the gap. The CDR3 covers 15 residues. From germline, CDR1 is SGHTA and CDR2 FQGNSA. The CDR3 DNA reads as TGTGCCAGCAGCCCGGTGACAGGTGCGAACACTGAAGCTTTCTTT. Protein product: CASSPVTGANTEAFF. Together with reference TRBV7-2 and TRBJ1-1, the CDR3 gives the full variable domain: GAGVSQSPSNKVTEKGKDVELRCDPISGHTALYWYRQSLGQGLEFLIYFQGNSAPDKSGLPSDRFSAERTGGSVSTLTIQRTQQEDSAVYLCASSPVTGANTEAFFGQGTRLTVV.

The V call is TRBV6-5, the J call TRBJ2-7; 13 nucleotides match TRBD2. Germline V gene data show CDR1 as MNHEY and CDR2 as SVGAGI. The CDR3 consists of 13 residues. Germline trimming cut 7 bases from V and 4 bases from J; bases unmatched to any gene: 1. The CDR3 spells CASTGLAGYEQYF. For the CDR3, the DNA is TGTGCCAGCACGGGACTAGCGGGGTACGAGCAGTACTTC.

The chain is built from TRBV28 and TRBJ1-2, with D unresolved. Between the trimmed V and J ends, which lost 6 bases and 5 bases, there was a span of 13 bases. Per germline, CDR1 MDHEN and CDR2 SYDVKM. This CDR3 contains 13 residues. CDR3 amino acids: CASRPNTEYGYTF. In DNA form, the CDR3 reads TGTGCCAGCAGACCTAACACAGAGTATGGCTACACCTTC.

In DNA form, the CDR3 reads TGTGCCAGCAGCTTAGGGGGGCGGCGGTTAGCCAAAAACATTCAGTACTTC. This codes for CASSLGGRRLAKNIQYF. The genes are TRBV13 and TRBJ2-4, with D tentatively TRBD1 (5 bases). The CDR3 has 17 amino acids. Trimming took 0 bases from V and 0 from J, leaving 12 bases between them. CDR1 and CDR2 (germline): PRHDT, FYEKMQ (reference sequence).

This chain joins TRBV6-5 and TRBJ1-1; no clear D gene. There are 13 residues in the CDR3. Germline V CDR1 and CDR2: MNHEY, SVGAGI. The V end lost 2 bases, the J end lost 1 base, and 5 bases lay between the germline ends. CDR3 nucleotide sequence: TGTGCCAGCAGTTACGGGAGGAACACTGAAGCTTTCTTT. It is translated as CASSYGRNTEAFF.

The chain joins TRBV19 to TRBJ1-5, with D possibly TRBD1 on 6 matching bases. Trimming stripped 0 bases from V and 6 bases from J, with 12 bases between. CDR3 size: 15 residues. Germline CDR1 is LNHDA and CDR2 is SQIVND (reference sequence). Written as DNA, the CDR3 is TGTGCCAGTAGTATAGAAGGGGCAGGGGTTCAGCCCCAGCATTTT. It specifies CASSIEGAGVQPQHF.

This rearrangement joins TRBV7-2 to TRBJ1-1, with a possible D match to TRBD1 (6 bases). The germline CDR1 and CDR2 sequences are SGHTA and FQGNSA. With 4 bases removed from V and 4 bases from J, the gap between germline ends came to 19 bases. CDR3 length: 16 amino acids. The CDR3, as DNA: TGTGCCAGCAGCTCCCTAGGGGGGGGCGCCGGCACTGAAGCTTTCTTT. Translated, it gives CASSSLGGGAGTEAFF. Using reference TRBV7-2 and TRBJ1-1 for the parts outside the CDR3, the full variable domain is GAGVSQSPSNKVTEKGKDVELRCDPISGHTALYWYRQSLGQGLEFLIYFQGNSAPDKSGLPSDRFSAERTGGSVSTLTIQRTQQEDSAVYLCASSSLGGGAGTEAFFGQGTRLTVV.

This sequence joins TRBV5-4 and TRBJ2-5; 12 bases map to TRBD1. Germline CDR1 and CDR2: SGHNT and YYREEE (reference sequence). Losses at the gene ends were 2 bases for V and 7 bases for J; bases not matched to a gene: 6. The CDR3 loop spans 15 amino acids. The CDR3: CASSLPGQGAGTQYF. The CDR3 DNA sequence: TGTGCCAGCAGCTTACCGGGACAGGGGGCAGGGACCCAGTACTTC.

V and J are TRBV12-3 or TRBV12-4 and TRBJ1-5; D unresolved. Trimming pared 6 bases from V and 0 bases from J, leaving 6 bases between. CDR3 length equals 13 residues. Here the CDR3 reads CASSLNSNQPQHF. DNA of the CDR3: TGTGCCAGCAGCCTTAATAGCAATCAGCCCCAGCATTTT.

The CDR3 loop reads CASSPRGSDNSPLHF. Written as DNA, the CDR3 is TGTGCCAGCTCACCACGAGGGTCTGATAATTCACCCCTCCACTTT. The genes are TRBV18 and TRBJ1-6; D gene unclear. CDR3 size: 15 residues. V was clipped by 1 base and J by 5 bases, with 9 bases between them. Germline V gene lookup returns CDR1 KGHSH and CDR2 LQKENI.

The chain combines TRBV10-3 with TRBJ2-1, with 7 bases matching TRBD2. The CDR3 consists of 16 residues. Trimming cost V 6 bases and J 9 bases; bases outside gene matches: 17. Germline values: CDR1 ENHRY, CDR2 SYGVKD. CDR3 bases: TGTGCCATCAGGGACGACCCGGGACTATCCGGGAGTGAGCAGTTCTTC. It translates to CAIRDDPGLSGSEQFF.

This rearrangement joins TRBV28 to TRBJ2-7, with 12 bases aligning to TRBD2. Germline assignment: CDR1 MDHEN and CDR2 SYDVKM. V gave up 7 bases and J gave up 4 bases; unmatched junction bases: 8. The CDR3 length is 15 residues. CDR3 bases: TGTGCCAGCAAGACTAGCGGGAGTCACCGTTACGAGCAGTACTTC. This encodes CASKTSGSHRYEQYF.

This sequence joins TRBV19 and TRBJ2-3, with a possible D match to TRBD2 (5 bases). The length of the CDR3 is 14 residues. Trimming cost V 8 bases and J 0 bases, with 12 bases left between them. Germline CDR1 and CDR2: LNHDA and SQIVND (reference sequence). CDR3 nucleotide sequence: TGTGCCAGTGGCCTTGGGAGTAGCACAGATACGCAGTATTTT. Residues: CASGLGSSTDTQYF.

This clone was observed once. The rearrangement links TRBV6-5 to TRBJ1-2; TRBD1 might be the D (6 bases). The CDR3 covers 13 residues. Germline V gene sequence: CDR1 MNHEY, CDR2 SVGAGI. Trimming removed 6 bases from V and 6 bases from J, with 14 bases in between. CDR3 loop: CASSPRGRDGYTF. CDR3 coding DNA: TGTGCCAGCAGCCCAAGGGGGAGGGATGGCTACACCTTC.

The chain has TRBV5-1 and TRBJ2-2; D call uncertain. CDR3 length: 14 amino acids. Germline V gene lookup returns CDR1 SGHRS and CDR2 YFSETQ. The V end lost 2 bases, the J end lost 3 bases, and 8 bases lay between the germline ends. CDR3 sequence: CASSFRLYTGELFF. As DNA, the CDR3 is TGCGCCAGCAGCTTCCGACTGTACACCGGGGAGCTGTTTTTT.

This sequence joins TRBV18 and TRBJ1-1, with D maybe TRBD1 (5 bases). Germline lookup yields CDR1 KGHSH and CDR2 LQKENI. V was clipped by 4 bases and J by 0 bases, with 9 bases between them. This CDR3 region has 14 residues. In DNA form, the CDR3 reads TGTGCCAGCTCACTTCAGGACATGAACACTGAAGCTTTCTTT. Protein product: CASSLQDMNTEAFF. Full variable domain (outside the CDR3, taken from reference TRBV18 and TRBJ1-1): NAGVMQNPRHLVRRRGQEARLRCSPMKGHSHVYWYRQLPEEGLKFMVYLQKENIIDESGMPKERFSAEFPKEGPSILRIQQVVRGDSAAYFCASSLQDMNTEAFFGQGTRLTVV.

V gene TRBV2 combines with J gene TRBJ2-1; D may be TRBD2 (6 bases). Trimming took off 7 bases at V and 7 bases at J, with 29 bases between the two ends. Looked up from germline, CDR1 is SNHLY and CDR2 is FYNNEI. The CDR3 totals 18 residues. The CDR3 sequence is CASTEFGIGLPAGNEQFF. The DNA for the CDR3 is TGTGCCAGCACAGAGTTTGGGATTGGACTACCCGCGGGGAATGAGCAGTTCTTC. The full variable domain, in which reference TRBV2 and TRBJ2-1 provide the parts outside the CDR3, is EPEVTQTPSHQVTQMGQEVILRCVPISNHLYFYWYRQILGQKVEFLVSFYNNEISEKSEIFDDQFSVERPDGSNFTLKIRSTKLEDSAMYFCASTEFGIGLPAGNEQFFGPGTRLTVL.

The table lists this clone with a count of one. The rearrangement links TRBV15 to TRBJ1-3, with D uncertain. The germline V and J ends were trimmed by 2 bases and 2 bases, with 10 bases remaining between them. CDR1 is LNHNV, CDR2 YYDKDF, per germline (reference sequence). The length of the CDR3 is 15 residues. The CDR3 loop reads CATSRRSAPGNTIYF. The CDR3 DNA reads TGTGCCACCAGCAGACGGAGCGCGCCTGGAAACACCATATATTTT.

A remark on this clone: Additional DNA sequences in this sample encode the identical CDR3. The genes are TRBV20-1 and TRBJ2-1; 9 bases are a match to TRBD2. Trimming removed 6 bases from V and 0 bases from J; junction bases left unmatched: 3. The germline CDR1 and CDR2 sequences are DFQATT and SNEGSKA (reference sequence). The CDR3 loop spans 14 amino acids. Here the CDR3 reads CSASSGSSYNEQFF. For the CDR3, the DNA is TGCAGTGCCAGTAGCGGGAGCTCCTACAATGAGCAGTTCTTC.

In its sample, this clone was seen once. This chain links TRBV19 with TRBJ2-7; 12 bases map to TRBD1. Germline V lookup: CDR1 LNHDA, CDR2 SQIVND (reference sequence). The CDR3 extends over 17 amino acids. Unmatched junction bases numbered 12, after V lost 5 bases and J lost 4 bases. The CDR3 reads CASSSQSGTGGWYEQYF. CDR3 DNA: TGTGCCAGTAGTTCCCAATCTGGGACAGGGGGCTGGTACGAGCAGTACTTC. Filled out from reference TRBV19 and TRBJ2-7, the complete variable domain reads DGGITQSPKYLFRKEGQNVTLSCEQNLNHDAMYWYRQDPGQGLRLIYYSQIVNDFQKGDIAEGYSVSREKKESFPLTVTSAQKNPTAFYLCASSSQSGTGGWYEQYFGPGTRLTVT.

V gene TRBV28 combines with J gene TRBJ1-1, with 10 bases fitting TRBD1. Germline CDR1 MDHEN, CDR2 SYDVKM. The CDR3 totals 14 residues. The V gene end was trimmed by 6 bases and the J gene end by 4 bases; junction bases not matched to a gene: 5. CDR3 sequence: CASSRQGAGTEAFF. DNA for the CDR3: TGTGCCAGCAGCCGACAGGGGGCGGGCACTGAAGCTTTCTTT.

This chain uses TRBV6-5 with TRBJ2-7; 8 bases fit TRBD2. J gave up 1 base and V 2 bases, and 7 bases lay outside the gene matches. The CDR3 runs 16 residues. Germline V gene data show CDR1 as MNHEY and CDR2 as SVGAGI. CDR3 amino acids: CASSYHGGGRSYEQYF. CDR3 nucleotide sequence: TGTGCCAGCAGTTACCATGGGGGCGGGAGGTCCTACGAGCAGTACTTC.

This chain links TRBV5-5 with TRBJ2-7, with 7 bases matching TRBD1. CDR3 size: 15 residues. V shed 2 bases, J shed 2 bases, and the junction held 7 bases outside the gene matches. In germline, CDR1 is SGHKS, CDR2 YYEKEE (reference sequence). Here the CDR3 reads CASSLSRDRAYEQYF. DNA of the CDR3: TGTGCCAGCAGCTTATCCCGGGACAGAGCCTACGAGCAGTACTTC.

This clone was observed a single time. V and J are TRBV10-2 and TRBJ1-5; 8 nucleotides match TRBD1. Trimming at V came to 2 bases and at J to 7 bases, leaving 7 bases not matched to a gene. The CDR3 is made up of 15 amino acids. Looked up from germline, CDR1 is WSHSY and CDR2 is SAAADI. The CDR3 region has the DNA TGCGCCAGCAGTGAGCCAGGGCAGGGGGCCCAGCCCCAGCATTTT. This translates into CASSEPGQGAQPQHF.